This entry concerns a single T cell receptor beta chain. What it recognizes is unknown. With 5 bases removed from V and 5 bases from J, the gap between germline ends came to 15 bases. CDR3 length: 13 residues. Germline V gene data show CDR1 as GTSNPN and CDR2 as SVGIG (reference sequence). This sample was taken from a study of PD-1 blockade in classical Hodgkin lymphoma. Points from the study as a whole: Newly diagnosed and completely responding patients shared comparable baseline diversity. Repertoires differed for reasons still undefined, possibly disease activity or prior therapy. With CD4+ cells, TCR diversity rose significantly by C4D1, but not with CD8+ cells. Among the patients, those starting nivolumab under 1 year after ASCT were excluded.

Every patient experienced relapse after autologous stem cell transplantation, and brentuximab vedotin exposure varied. Clones were sequenced by immunoSEQ multiplex PCR, and TCRdb holds only the in-frame ones, with some missing. This sample has about 12,000 clones, with around 84% found just once. V and J are TRBV30 and TRBJ1-1; maybe TRBD1 (5 bases). The receptor was derived from a human donor with classical Hodgkin lymphoma. Sequenced material: peripheral blood mononuclear cells (PBMCs), taken at baseline. In DNA form, the CDR3 reads TGTGCCTGGGCAGTTCAGGGTGAGACTGAAGCTTTCTTT. It specifies CAWAVQGETEAFF.